These T cell receptor beta chains were read from a single sample in a study of control samples from healthy donors and cancer patients. Libraries were prepared by immunoSEQ multiplex PCR; TCRdb keeps only in-frame clonotypes and omits some of them. Of some 170,000 clones listed, about 94% are singletons. The sequencing sample was made of PBMCs. These receptors were taken from a man in his sixties with colorectal cancer. The CDR3 runs from the conserved cysteine through the conserved F or W. Each record gives: CDR3 protein, CDR3 DNA, V gene, J gene, D gene, clone size. D genes are given only for firm matches. The size of a clone is reported for some rows only, either as once, few or many, or as a class for expanded clones.

CDR3: CASSLGPGGGYEQYF; DNA: TGTGCCAGCAGCTTAGGGCCAGGGGGAGGCTACGAGCAGTACTTC; V: TRBV7-9; J: TRBJ2-7; D: -; size: -
CDR3: CASSQEGVNNSPLHF; DNA: TGCGCCAGCAGCCAAGAAGGCGTAAATAATTCACCCCTCCACTTT; V: TRBV4-3; J: TRBJ1-6; D: -; size: -
CDR3: CASSPPGLAGSGANVLTF; DNA: TGTGCCAGCTCACCACCTGGGCTAGCGGGGTCTGGGGCCAACGTCCTGACTTTC; V: TRBV18; J: TRBJ2-6; D: TRBD2; size: -
CDR3: CSVIPAGTSIYEQYF; DNA: TGCAGCGTGATACCCGCCGGGACTAGCATTTACGAGCAGTACTTC; V: TRBV29-1; J: TRBJ2-7; D: TRBD2; size: -
CDR3: CASSSSRGEVTEAFF; DNA: TGTGCCAGCAGCTCCTCCAGGGGGGAAGTAACTGAAGCTTTCTTT; V: TRBV7-9; J: TRBJ1-1; D: TRBD1; size: few
CDR3: CASSVVGRSSTDTQYF; DNA: TGTGCCAGCAGCGTAGTAGGTCGATCTAGCACAGATACGCAGTATTTT; V: TRBV9; J: TRBJ2-3; D: -; size: once
CDR3: CAWKVMNTEAFF; DNA: TGTGCCTGGAAAGTAATGAACACTGAAGCTTTCTTT; V: TRBV30; J: TRBJ1-1; D: -; size: -
CDR3: CASRLAGGRHEQYF; DNA: TGTGCCAGCAGGCTAGCGGGGGGGCGCCACGAGCAGTACTTC; V: TRBV6-6; J: TRBJ2-7; D: TRBD2; size: -
CDR3: CASSVFQGSGNTIYF; DNA: TGTGCCAGCAGCGTCTTCCAGGGGTCTGGAAACACCATATATTTT; V: TRBV9; J: TRBJ1-3; D: -; size: -
CDR3: CATSDSGGNYGYTF; DNA: TGTGCCACCAGTGATTCAGGGGGCAACTATGGCTACACCTTC; V: TRBV24-1; J: TRBJ1-2; D: TRBD1; size: -
CDR3: CASSRGQGDNSPLHF; DNA: TGTGCCAGCAGCCGCGGACAGGGAGATAATTCACCCCTCCACTTT; V: TRBV11-2; J: TRBJ1-6; D: TRBD1; size: -
CDR3: CASSLGQGSSNQPQHF; DNA: TGTGCCAGTAGTTTGGGACAGGGGAGTAGCAATCAGCCCCAGCATTTT; V: TRBV19; J: TRBJ1-5; D: TRBD1; size: -
CDR3: CASSSPGGPAADTQYF; DNA: TGTGCCAGTAGTTCCCCAGGAGGGCCTGCCGCAGATACGCAGTATTTT; V: TRBV19; J: TRBJ2-3; D: -; size: -
CDR3: CASSIGAGGSYNEQFF; DNA: TGTGCCAGTAGTATCGGGGCGGGGGGCTCCTACAATGAGCAGTTCTTC; V: TRBV19; J: TRBJ2-1; D: TRBD2; size: -
CDR3: CASSEGLALPPNTGELFF; DNA: TGCGCCAGCAGTGAGGGCCTAGCGTTACCTCCGAACACCGGGGAGCTGTTTTTT; V: TRBV10-1; J: TRBJ2-2; D: -; size: -
CDR3: CASSGGTQNIQYF; DNA: TGTGCCAGCAGTGGTGGGACACAAAACATTCAGTACTTC; V: TRBV12-3/TRBV12-4; J: TRBJ2-4; D: -; size: -
CDR3: CASTWTGGRQPQHF; DNA: TGTGCCAGCACTTGGACAGGGGGGCGTCAGCCCCAGCATTTT; V: TRBV28; J: TRBJ1-5; D: TRBD1; size: once
CDR3: CASSSRGWDGGELFF; DNA: TGTGCCAGCAGCTCGAGGGGTTGGGATGGCGGGGAGCTGTTTTTT; V: TRBV11-3; J: TRBJ2-2; D: -; size: -
CDR3: CASSSRTPEAFF; DNA: TGTGCCAGTAGTAGTCGGACACCTGAAGCTTTCTTT; V: TRBV19; J: TRBJ1-1; D: -; size: -
CDR3: CASSPGQDYEQYF; DNA: TGTGCCAGCTCACCAGGGCAGGACTACGAGCAGTACTTC; V: TRBV18; J: TRBJ2-7; D: -; size: -
CDR3: CASSLEGSGTSYNEQFF; DNA: TGTGCCAGCAGCTTAGAAGGTAGCGGGACCTCCTACAATGAGCAGTTCTTC; V: TRBV11-3; J: TRBJ2-1; D: TRBD2; size: once
CDR3: CASRGGTYEQYF; DNA: TGCGCCAGCCGCGGGGGCACCTACGAGCAGTACTTC; V: TRBV5-1; J: TRBJ2-7; D: -; size: -
CDR3: CASSLPTGGPGNGYTF; DNA: TGTGCCAGCAGCCTCCCGACCGGGGGGCCAGGTAATGGCTACACCTTC; V: TRBV7-2; J: TRBJ1-2; D: -; size: -
CDR3: CASSRGTYYGYTF; DNA: TGTGCCAGCAGTAGGGGGACCTACTATGGCTACACCTTC; V: TRBV6-5; J: TRBJ1-2; D: -; size: -
CDR3: CASSGGYGYTF; DNA: TGTGCCAGCAGCGGAGGGTATGGCTACACCTTC; V: TRBV9; J: TRBJ1-2; D: -; size: -
CDR3: CASSSTGLGYTF; DNA: TGTGCCAGCAGCTCGACAGGGTTAGGCTACACCTTC; V: TRBV14; J: TRBJ1-2; D: TRBD1; size: -
CDR3: CASTPGVIYGYTF; DNA: TGTGCCAGCACCCCAGGGGTAATCTATGGCTACACCTTC; V: TRBV6-6; J: TRBJ1-2; D: -; size: once
CDR3: CASSYSLAELNTEAFF; DNA: TGTGCCAGTAGTTATAGCCTGGCGGAATTGAACACTGAAGCTTTCTTT; V: TRBV19; J: TRBJ1-1; D: -; size: -
CDR3: CASKTGLAGAYEQYF; DNA: TGCGCCAGCAAAACGGGACTAGCGGGGGCCTACGAGCAGTACTTC; V: TRBV5-1; J: TRBJ2-7; D: TRBD2; size: -
CDR3: CASSLGQGNTGELFF; DNA: TGTGCCAGCAGCCTAGGACAGGGTAACACCGGGGAGCTGTTTTTT; V: TRBV11-3; J: TRBJ2-2; D: TRBD1; size: -
CDR3: CASSLGTTEKLFF; DNA: TGTGCCAGCAGCTTAGGGACAACTGAAAAACTGTTTTTT; V: TRBV11-1; J: TRBJ1-4; D: -; size: -
CDR3: CASSDRLRSYSNQPQHF; DNA: TGTGCCAGCTCGGACAGGCTGAGAAGTTACAGCAATCAGCCCCAGCATTTT; V: TRBV25-1; J: TRBJ1-5; D: TRBD1; size: -
CDR3: CATSETGEITNTGELFF; DNA: TGTGCCACCAGTGAAACAGGGGAAATTACGAACACCGGGGAGCTGTTTTTT; V: TRBV24-1; J: TRBJ2-2; D: TRBD1; size: -
CDR3: CASSQDLSPGPGREDGYTF; DNA: TGCGCCAGCAGCCAAGATCTATCCCCGGGGCCCGGGCGTGAAGATGGCTACACCTTC; V: TRBV4-3; J: TRBJ1-2; D: -; size: -
CDR3: CASGVNYGYTF; DNA: TGTGCCAGCGGGGTTAACTATGGCTACACCTTC; V: TRBV27; J: TRBJ1-2; D: -; size: -
CDR3: CASSIGQQETQYF; DNA: TGTGCCAGTAGTATTGGACAGCAAGAGACCCAGTACTTC; V: TRBV19; J: TRBJ2-5; D: -; size: -
CDR3: CASSQVPSFYSNQPQHF; DNA: TGCGCCAGCAGCCAAGTCCCCAGCTTTTATAGCAATCAGCCCCAGCATTTT; V: TRBV4-1; J: TRBJ1-5; D: -; size: -
CDR3: CASSLLGTGGGGEKLFF; DNA: TGTGCCAGCAGCTTGCTGGGGACAGGGGGCGGAGGTGAAAAACTGTTTTTT; V: TRBV5-6; J: TRBJ1-4; D: TRBD1; size: -
CDR3: CASGSGRQETQYF; DNA: TGTGCTAGTGGTTCGGGACGGCAAGAGACCCAGTACTTC; V: TRBV12-5; J: TRBJ2-5; D: -; size: -